This T cell receptor beta chain was found in a study of T cells after yellow fever vaccination. Study conclusions and caveats: Repertoires obtained by FACS sorting could include abundant clonotypes that entered as contaminants from the bulk population. Most clones from primary vaccination were detected again post-booster (approximately 97% CD4, more than 85% CD8).

Using its own MiXCR run on the 5' RACE reads, TCRdb lists one record per CDR3 protein. This table holds about 300,000 distinct CDR3 sequences, approximately 10% found once. This clonotype came up a few times. No antigen is known for it. This CDR3 region has 14 residues. Germline lookup yields CDR1 LNHDA and CDR2 SQIVND (reference sequence). V shed 4 bases, J shed 4 bases, and the junction held 1 base outside the gene matches. Material: CD4+ T cells sorted from PBMCs, obtained 5 days after the yellow fever booster vaccination. The clonotype comes from a man aged 18-30 years who received the YFV17D yellow fever vaccine. The rearrangement uses TRBV19 and TRBJ2-1; 10 nucleotides line up with TRBD1. This CDR3 is CASSTGQGYNEQFF. The CDR3 DNA reads as TGTGCCAGTAGTACGGGACAGGGGTACAATGAGCAGTTCTTC.